Only one count was recorded for the clone carrying this T cell receptor (beta chain). The length of the CDR3 is 18 residues. V shed 2 bases, J shed 6 bases, and the junction held 14 bases outside the gene matches. Germline V gene data show CDR1 as SQVTM and CDR2 as ANQGSEA. The entry originates in a study of technical replicates of blood from a few donors. The data were produced by immunoSEQ multiplex PCR, yet TCRdb's version contains in-frame clones alone and is incomplete. The profile covers about 89,000 clones, with around 94% appearing a single time and more than 0.2% taken by the ten largest. Sequencing was carried out using T cells isolated from PBMCs. The chain links TRBV29-1 to TRBJ2-7, with TRBD2 identical over 15 bases. The source of this sequence is a human donor in good health. The CDR3 DNA is TGCAGCGTTGAAAAAGTGTGGGGACTAGCGGGAGGTAATCCCGAGCAGTACTTC. Translating it yields CSVEKVWGLAGGNPEQYF.